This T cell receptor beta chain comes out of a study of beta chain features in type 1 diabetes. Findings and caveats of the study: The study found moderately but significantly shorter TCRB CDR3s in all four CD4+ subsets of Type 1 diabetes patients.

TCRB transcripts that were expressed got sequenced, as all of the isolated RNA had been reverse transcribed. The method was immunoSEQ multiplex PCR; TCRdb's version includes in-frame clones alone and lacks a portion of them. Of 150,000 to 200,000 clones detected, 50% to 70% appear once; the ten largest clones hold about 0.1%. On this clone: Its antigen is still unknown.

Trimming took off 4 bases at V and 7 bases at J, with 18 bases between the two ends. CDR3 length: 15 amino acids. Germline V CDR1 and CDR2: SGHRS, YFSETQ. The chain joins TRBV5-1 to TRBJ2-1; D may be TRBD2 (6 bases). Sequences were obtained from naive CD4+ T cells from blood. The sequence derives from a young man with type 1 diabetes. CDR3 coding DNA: TGCGCCAGCAGCACGGGGACTGGTATTGGAAATGAGCAGTTCTTC. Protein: CASSTGTGIGNEQFF.